Presented here are 5 T cell receptor beta chains from one specimen sequenced in a study of OX40 agonist ivuxolimab in advanced cancers. Method: immunoSEQ multiplex PCR; TCRdb's copy keeps in-frame clones and lacks some. Of about 29,000 clones in the sample, about 93% are singletons; the top ten hold about 9.4%. This sample comprised CD4+ or CD8+ T cells sorted from blood, obtained in a trial of the OX40 agonist ivuxolimab. The receptors shown here come from an adult with an advanced solid tumor such as melanoma, head and neck, liver or kidney cancer.

This clone was recorded only once. The chain couples TRBV5-4 to TRBJ2-5, with 8 bases identical to TRBD2. Losses at the gene ends were 4 bases for V and 6 bases for J; bases not matched to a gene: 8. The germline V gene has CDR1 SGHNT and CDR2 YYREEE (reference sequence). CDR3 length equals 14 residues. The CDR3, as DNA: TGTGCCAGCAGCGTAGCGGGAAAACGGAAGACCCAGTACTTC. The encoded protein is CASSVAGKRKTQYF. The whole variable domain, remainder taken from reference TRBV5-4 and TRBJ2-5, is ETGVTQSPTHLIKTRGQQVTLRCSSQSGHNTVSWYQQALGQGPQFIFQYYREEENGRGNFPPRFSGLQFPNYSSELNVNALELDDSALYLCASSVAGKRKTQYFGPGTRLLVL.

The chain uses TRBV7-9 and TRBJ2-1; 7 bases map to TRBD1. The CDR3 has 15 residues. Germline assignment: CDR1 SEHNR and CDR2 FQNEAQ (reference sequence). V gave up 7 bases and J gave up 3 bases; unmatched junction bases: 9. The CDR3: CASTQTGFSYNEQFF. In DNA form, the CDR3 reads TGTGCCAGCACCCAGACAGGGTTTAGCTACAATGAGCAGTTCTTC.

The J gene is TRBJ1-2, the V gene TRBV9; perhaps TRBD1 as D (5 bases). CDR3 length equals 15 residues. The germline gives CDR1 SGDLS, CDR2 YYNGEE. V lost 1 base and J lost 3, with 13 bases in between. The CDR3 spells CASSVRDRADYGYTF. The CDR3 coding sequence is TGTGCCAGCAGCGTAAGGGACCGCGCAGACTATGGCTACACCTTC.

The V and J genes are TRBV19 and TRBJ2-2, with D maybe TRBD2 (5 bases). The CDR3 contains 13 residues. The ends were cut back, 10 bases at V and 4 bases at J, with 13 bases in the middle. Germline CDR1 and CDR2: LNHDA and SQIVND (reference sequence). In DNA form, the CDR3 reads TGTGCCACCGAGGGCACTCGCACCGGGGAGCTGTTTTTT. It translates to CATEGTRTGELFF.

Judged by abundance, this clone is medium-sized (0.01 to 0.1%). The rearrangement uses TRBV25-1 and TRBJ2-7; a possible D gene is TRBD2 (5 bases). The V gene's germline CDR1 is MGHDK and CDR2 SYGVNS. The CDR3 extends over 11 amino acids. V dropped 6 bases and J dropped 5 bases, with 8 bases sitting between them. Here the CDR3 reads CASSWGDEQYF. As DNA, the CDR3 is TGTGCCAGCAGCTGGGGAGACGAGCAGTACTTC.